Sequencing of this T cell receptor beta chain was carried out in a study of T cells after yellow fever vaccination. This clonotype was seen more than once but under ten times. Antigen unknown. 5'RACE template switching produced TCR cDNA carrying a universal primer site and UMIs. MiXCR, applied by TCRdb to the 5' RACE reads, yields one record per CDR3 protein. The sample yields hundreds of thousands of distinct CDR3 sequences, about 13% seen once. General study points: Researchers noted that a small share of clonotypes showed up in both CD4 and CD8 compartments. The study noted that FACS-sorted repertoires could contain abundant clonotypes contaminating from the bulk population. Subsequent booster samples again held most clones from primary vaccination (under 98% CD4, over 80% CD8).

The sequence came from a man aged 30 to 39 who received the YFV17D yellow fever vaccine. Material: PBMCs, obtained on the day of the yellow fever booster vaccination.

This chain's CDR3 is CASSPAGQSETQYF. CDR3 bases: TGTGCCAGCAGCCCCGCAGGACAGTCCGAGACCCAGTACTTC. J is TRBJ2-5 and V is TRBV7-9, with a weak D call TRBD1 (6 bases). CDR1 is SEHNR and CDR2 is FQNEAQ in the germline V gene (reference sequence). This CDR3 is built from 14 residues. V gave up 5 bases and J gave up 5 bases, with 15 bases separating them.